A selection of T cell receptor beta chains follows, all from one sample in a study of blood T cells in healthy people across ages. TCRdb re-called the 5' RACE reads through MiXCR, storing one row per CDR3 protein. The table lists nearly 800,000 distinct CDR3 sequences, 20% to 25% of them singletons, with more than 3% in the top ten. The same sample was also used in a study of T cells of mothers and their children.

Source material: blood. The source is a boy aged 5 to 17 in good health. Each CDR3 is given with its conserved first and last residue. Each record gives: J gene, V gene, clone size, D gene, CDR3 length, CDR3 protein, CDR3 DNA. A D gene is named only where the DNA matches it firmly. Where a row states a size, it is once, few, many or the class of an expanded clone; other rows omit it.

>TRBJ2-7|TRBV18|few|TRBD1|16
CASSPHPGTGGFEQYF
TGTGCCAGCTCACCACATCCGGGGACAGGGGGCTTCGAGCAGTACTTC
>TRBJ2-5|TRBV29-1|-|TRBD2|12
CSVVAGAETQYF
TGCAGCGTTGTAGCGGGGGCAGAGACCCAGTACTTC
>TRBJ2-1|TRBV5-6|-|-|13
CASSLSGFDEQFF
TGTGCCAGCAGCTTGAGCGGATTCGATGAGCAGTTCTTC
>TRBJ2-2|TRBV12-3/TRBV12-4|-|-|13
CASRTTGTGELFF
TGTGCCAGCAGGACAACAGGGACCGGGGAGCTGTTTTTT
>TRBJ2-7|TRBV5-6|-|-|12
CASRGRAYEQYF
TGTGCCAGCAGGGGAAGGGCCTACGAGCAGTACTTC
>TRBJ2-7|TRBV11-2|few|-|15
CASSRGRAGIYEQYF
TGTGCCAGCAGCCGAGGAAGGGCAGGGATCTACGAGCAGTACTTC
>TRBJ2-5|TRBV7-3|-|-|13
CASSLTREGAQYF
TGTGCCAGCAGCTTAACAAGGGAGGGGGCCCAGTACTTC
>TRBJ2-1|TRBV20-1|-|TRBD2|15
CSASALAGGDNEQFF
TGCAGTGCTAGTGCTCTAGCGGGGGGGGACAATGAGCAGTTCTTC
>TRBJ2-2|TRBV14|few|-|14
CASSHLGITGELFF
TGTGCCAGCAGCCATCTGGGGATTACCGGGGAGCTGTTTTTT
>TRBJ2-1|TRBV7-3|-|TRBD2|15
CASSPTSGACNEQFF
TGTGCCAGCAGCCCAACTAGCGGGGCATGCAATGAGCAGTTCTTC
>TRBJ1-4|TRBV4-3|-|-|17
CASSQDPFGATNEKLFF
TGCGCCAGCAGCCAAGATCCCTTCGGGGCAACTAATGAAAAACTGTTTTTT
>TRBJ1-3|TRBV6-5|few|-|13
CASSRNSGDTIYF
TGTGCCAGCAGTCGGAACTCTGGAGACACCATATATTTT
>TRBJ2-3|TRBV7-2|-|TRBD1|17
CASSSPTGGEWADTQYF
TGTGCCAGCAGTTCCCCGACAGGGGGCGAATGGGCAGATACGCAGTATTTT
>TRBJ2-6|TRBV4-3|-|-|14
CASSRGRGANVLTF
TGCGCCAGCAGCCGGGGACGTGGGGCCAACGTCCTGACTTTC
>TRBJ2-1|TRBV10-3|few|TRBD2|18
CAIRPGLATANSYNEQFF
TGTGCCATCAGACCGGGACTAGCGACTGCAAATTCCTACAATGAGCAGTTCTTC
>TRBJ1-2|TRBV12-3/TRBV12-4|few|-|15
CASSLDGTTLYGYTF
TGTGCCAGCAGTTTAGATGGGACAACCCTCTATGGCTACACCTTC
>TRBJ2-2|TRBV29-1|few|-|15
CSVEDADLNTGELFF
TGCAGCGTTGAAGATGCAGATCTGAACACCGGGGAGCTGTTTTTT
>TRBJ1-2|TRBV12-3/TRBV12-4|few|-|13
CASSEGPSGGYTF
TGTGCCAGCAGTGAAGGACCGTCGGGGGGCTACACCTTC
>TRBJ1-2|TRBV5-4|-|-|13
CASSLDRLYGYTF
TGTGCCAGCAGCTTGGACCGATTATATGGCTACACCTTC
>TRBJ1-4|TRBV27|-|-|14
CASSPRTADEKLFF
TGTGCCAGCAGTCCTCGGACAGCCGATGAAAAACTGTTTTTT
>TRBJ2-7|TRBV7-9|few|TRBD1|15
CASSLEGRQGYEQYF
TGTGCCAGCAGCTTAGAAGGGCGACAGGGGTACGAGCAGTACTTC
>TRBJ1-4|TRBV4-1|few|-|16
CASSLERMDSNEKLFF
TGCGCCAGCAGCCTCGAAAGAATGGACAGTAATGAAAAACTGTTTTTT
>TRBJ1-4|TRBV2|few|-|15
CASRAGGSTNEKLFF
TGTGCCAGCAGGGCCGGCGGCTCAACTAATGAAAAACTGTTTTTT
>TRBJ2-5|TRBV7-2|many|-|13
CASSLGGLETQYF
TGCGCCAGCAGCCTGGGGGGCTTGGAGACCCAGTACTTC
>TRBJ1-2|TRBV19|few|-|17
CASSASDSLSVLYGYTF
TGTGCCAGTAGTGCTTCGGACAGCCTCTCCGTACTCTATGGCTACACCTTC
>TRBJ2-3|TRBV6-1|-|TRBD2|18
CASSPGPAAGTIVDTQYF
TGTGCCAGCTCCCCTGGCCCCGCCGCCGGGACTATCGTGGATACGCAGTATTTT
>TRBJ2-2|TRBV10-3|-|-|13
CAISESFAGELFF
TGTGCCATCAGTGAGTCGTTCGCCGGGGAGCTGTTTTTT
>TRBJ1-5|TRBV7-2|few|TRBD1|14
CASSRQGNNQPQHF
TGTGCCAGCAGCAGACAGGGGAACAATCAGCCCCAGCATTTT
>TRBJ1-5|TRBV3-1|few|TRBD1|13
CASSRDRGQPQHF
TGTGCCAGCAGCCGGGACAGGGGCCAGCCCCAGCATTTT
>TRBJ2-7|TRBV6-5|few|TRBD1|14
CASRTGQGAGEQYF
TGTGCCAGCAGGACGGGACAGGGGGCGGGCGAGCAGTACTTC
>TRBJ2-1|TRBV5-1|-|-|15
CASSLDGGLNNEQFF
TGCGCCAGCAGCTTGGACGGGGGGCTAAACAATGAGCAGTTCTTC
>TRBJ2-1|TRBV7-2|few|-|13
CASSLGQINEQFF
TGTGCCAGCAGCTTAGGACAGATCAATGAGCAGTTCTTC
>TRBJ2-4|TRBV29-1|-|-|13
CSVVLRVLNIQYF
TGCAGCGTTGTACTCAGGGTATTAAACATTCAGTACTTC
>TRBJ2-3|TRBV7-2|few|TRBD2|15
CASSSSSGWADTQYF
TGTGCCAGCAGCTCTTCTAGCGGGTGGGCAGATACGCAGTATTTT
>TRBJ2-7|TRBV10-3|few|-|13
CAIRSGFPYEQYF
TGTGCCATCCGATCAGGGTTCCCCTACGAGCAGTACTTC
>TRBJ1-1|TRBV20-1|-|-|14
CSAPIGGIDTEAFF
TGCAGTGCCCCAATAGGGGGTATCGACACTGAAGCTTTCTTT
>TRBJ2-1|TRBV2|-|TRBD2|14
CASSGSGVYNEQFF
TGTGCCAGCAGTGGAAGCGGGGTATACAATGAGCAGTTCTTC
>TRBJ2-6|TRBV7-2|few|-|17
CASSTGTALSGANVLTF
TGTGCCAGCAGCACGGGGACCGCCCTTTCTGGGGCCAACGTCCTGACTTTC